The clone carrying this T cell receptor beta chain appeared a single time. V lost 8 bases and J lost 2, with 10 bases in between. The CDR3 is made up of 14 amino acids. Germline-derived CDR1 and CDR2 are SGHVS and FQNEAQ. The sample is drawn from a study of blood T cell repertoires in COVID-19. Study-wide context: PBMCs, B-cell-depleted T cells, or T cells were the source of the cDNA or gDNA that made up the material.

Clones were read by immunoSEQ multiplex PCR, and TCRdb kept only the in-frame ones, dropping some. The sample lists about 200,000 clones, 88% seen once, with 5% to 6.5% in the top ten. This chain joins TRBV7-8 and TRBJ2-6, with a tentative D call TRBD2 (5 bases). This clonotype was obtained from a man in his forties with active or convalescent COVID-19. The material sequenced was peripheral blood. CDR3 DNA: TGTGCCAGCGGAGGAGGTGCTGGGGCCAACGTCCTGACTTTC. Translation: CASGGGAGANVLTF.